These 27 T cell receptor beta chains were sequenced from one sample in a study of post-analysis software for immune sequencing data. General study findings and limits: Patients showed TRBV5-6, TRBV5-1 and TRBV20-1 among five TRBV segments more frequent than in controls.

Built from TCR beta cDNA, the libraries had unique molecular identifiers in them. MiXCR, applied by TCRdb to the PCR reads, yields one record per CDR3 protein. This table has under 200,000 distinct CDR3 sequences, over 25% appearing once. Their target antigens are unknown. Material: blood. All receptors derive from a girl under 18 with multiple sclerosis.

At least ten counts were recorded for this clonotype. The rearrangement joins TRBV5-1 to TRBJ2-7, with TRBD1 matching 9 bases. Germline V gene lookup returns CDR1 SGHRS and CDR2 YFSETQ. Trimming took 4 bases from V and 1 from J; bases not matched to a gene: 6. CDR3 size: 15 residues. In nucleotides, the CDR3 is TGCGCCAGCAGCCCCTCGACAGGGGGATCCTACGAGCAGTACTTC. Translated, it gives CASSPSTGGSYEQYF.

This clonotype was counted a few times. The chain links TRBV29-1 to TRBJ2-2; 8 bases fit TRBD2. Germline CDR1 is SQVTM and CDR2 is ANQGSEA. V was clipped by 6 bases and J by 5 bases; unmatched bases: 11. The CDR3 spans 15 residues. The CDR3 sequence is CSVTRGLEGTGELFF. In DNA form, the CDR3 reads TGCAGCGTCACCCGGGGACTAGAAGGAACCGGGGAGCTGTTTTTT.

This clonotype has just a few counts. J is TRBJ2-7 and V is TRBV28; D is ambiguous. Deletions cut 2 bases from V and 2 bases from J, with 7 bases between. CDR3 size: 13 residues. Germline V gene sequence: CDR1 MDHEN, CDR2 SYDVKM. CDR3 protein: CASSLTQTYEQYF. The DNA of the CDR3 is TGTGCCAGCAGTTTAACACAAACCTACGAGCAGTACTTC.

This clonotype was observed a few times. The chain has TRBV12-3 or TRBV12-4 and TRBJ1-2; 7 bases fit TRBD1. The trim removed 6 bases at V and 7 bases at J, leaving 20 bases unmatched. The CDR3 consists of 17 residues. The CDR3, as DNA: TGTGCCAGCAGACCAAGTTCCACAGGGGCCGGGGGGGTTGGCTACACCTTC. Amino acids: CASRPSSTGAGGVGYTF.

In this sample, this clonotype turned up a few times. This chain links TRBV25-1 with TRBJ2-3; D uncertain. The V end was cut by 3 bases, the J end by 6 bases, with 19 bases between. CDR3 size: 16 residues. Germline V gene sequence: CDR1 MGHDK, CDR2 SYGVNS. CDR3 DNA: TGTGCCAGCAGTGACTCCGTAAGGCCTTGGGCGGATACGCAGTATTTT. Its protein is CASSDSVRPWADTQYF.

The chain joins TRBV6-1 to TRBJ1-6, with no clear D. The CDR3 length is 14 residues. Deletions cut 4 bases from V and 0 bases from J, with 4 bases between. CDR1 and CDR2 (germline): MNHNS, SASEGT. The CDR3 region is CASSASSYNSPLHF. CDR3 coding DNA: TGTGCCAGCAGTGCTAGCTCCTATAATTCACCCCTCCACTTT.

This clonotype was detected only a few times. The chain joins TRBV19 to TRBJ2-1; D is undetermined. Looked up from germline, CDR1 is LNHDA and CDR2 is SQIVND (reference sequence). Trimming removed 1 base at V and 4 bases at J, with 8 bases between. The CDR3 runs to 14 residues. CDR3 in amino acids: CASSIVPEYNEQFF. The CDR3 nucleotides are TGTGCCAGTAGTATAGTCCCGGAATACAATGAGCAGTTCTTC.

In this sample, this clonotype turned up a few times. The gene calls are TRBV14 and TRBJ2-7; TRBD1 might be the D (6 bases). In germline, CDR1 is SGHDN, CDR2 FVKESK. The CDR3 runs 14 residues. Trimming took off 4 bases at V and 2 bases at J, with 12 bases between the two ends. CDR3 region: CASSPWDKTYEQYF. The DNA of the CDR3 is TGTGCCAGCAGCCCCTGGGACAAAACCTACGAGCAGTACTTC.

This clonotype was observed many times. The genes are TRBV20-1 and TRBJ2-7; 9 nucleotides agree with TRBD1. Germline V gives CDR1 DFQATT, CDR2 SNEGSKA (reference sequence). Trimming took 6 bases from V and 9 from J; bases not matched to a gene: 9. The CDR3 spans 12 residues. CDR3: CSATGTGKVQYF. In nucleotides, the CDR3 is TGCAGTGCAACCGGGACAGGGAAAGTGCAGTACTTC.

This clonotype was counted many times. The J gene is TRBJ2-3, the V gene TRBV4-1; possibly TRBD2 for D (6 bases). The V and J ends lost 4 bases and 2 bases respectively, with 19 bases between them. Germline values: CDR1 MGHRA, CDR2 YSYEKL. The CDR3 runs 17 residues. CDR3 DNA sequence: TGCGCCAGCAGCCCCATGAGGGTCCGGGGGTACACAGATACGCAGTATTTT. Protein sequence: CASSPMRVRGYTDTQYF.

As to this clonotype: The CDR3 ends on some other residue instead of the conserved phenylalanine or tryptophan, so this is likely a read error. V gene TRBV7-9 combines with J gene TRBJ2-7; 8 bases are a match to TRBD2. V gave up 5 bases and J gave up 2 bases; unmatched junction bases: 5. The germline gives CDR1 SEHNR, CDR2 FQNEAQ (reference sequence). The CDR3 loop spans 14 amino acids. In DNA form, the CDR3 reads TGTGCCAGCAGCCCTAGCGGGCCGACCTACGAGCAGTACTTA. Protein product: CASSPSGPTYEQYL.

In nucleotides, the CDR3 is TGTGCCAGCAGCGTGGTGGGCTATGGCTACACCTTC. Translating it yields CASSVVGYGYTF. The V gene is TRBV28, the J gene TRBJ1-2, with D hard to call. Germline V gene sequence: CDR1 MDHEN, CDR2 SYDVKM. V was shortened by 6 bases and J by 4 bases, with 9 bases between the two germline ends. The CDR3 consists of 12 residues.

This clonotype showed up just a few times. In nucleotides, the CDR3 is TGCGCCAGCAGCTTGGAGACGGGATATGGCTACACCTTC. Residues: CASSLETGYGYTF. This rearrangement joins TRBV5-1 to TRBJ1-2, with D unresolved. Germline CDR1 and CDR2: SGHRS and YFSETQ. V was pared by 0 bases and J by 5 bases, with 8 bases between. This CDR3 contains 13 residues. The whole variable domain, filled in from reference TRBV5-1 and TRBJ1-2, reads KAGVTQTPRYLIKTRGQQVTLSCSPISGHRSVSWYQQTPGQGLQFLFEYFSETQRNKGNFPGRFSGRQFSNSRSEMNVSTLELGDSALYLCASSLETGYGYTFGSGTRLTVV.

In this sample, this clonotype turned up once. The rearrangement joins TRBV12-3 or TRBV12-4 to TRBJ2-7; D is perhaps TRBD1 or TRBD2 (5 bases each). Trimming took 5 bases from V and 7 from J, leaving 15 bases between them. This CDR3 is built from 13 residues. CDR3 coding DNA: TGTGCCAGCAGTCCAGTCGTTTGGGGGGAGCAGTACTTC. Protein sequence: CASSPVVWGEQYF.

As concerns this clonotype: This clone may be a read error of a much larger clone one base away. The genes are TRBV27 and TRBJ2-5; 15 positions match TRBD2. V lost 6 bases, J lost 10 bases, and 12 bases stayed unmatched. The CDR3 sequence is 16 residues long. Germline CDR1 MNHEY, CDR2 SMNVEV (reference sequence). CDR3 in DNA: TGTGCCAGCAGCCAGACCGGGACTAGCGGGGGGTATTACCAGTACTTC. This translates into CASSQTGTSGGYYQYF.

The sample holds many counts of this clonotype. This chain uses TRBV3-1 with TRBJ2-1; no clear D. The CDR3 has 14 amino acids. Germline V gene lookup returns CDR1 LGHDT and CDR2 YNNKEL (reference sequence). Between the trimmed V and J ends, which lost 1 base and 7 bases, there was a span of 11 bases. CDR3 amino acids: CASSQGSRLNEQFF. DNA for the CDR3: TGTGCCAGCAGCCAAGGGTCCCGGCTGAATGAGCAGTTCTTC.

The rearrangement uses TRBV13 and TRBJ2-7, with D hard to call. The germline V gene encodes CDR1 PRHDT and CDR2 FYEKMQ (reference sequence). Trimming stripped 0 bases from V and 6 bases from J, with 9 bases between. The CDR3 sequence is 13 residues long. The CDR3: CASSLGSQLEQYF. The CDR3 bases are TGTGCCAGCAGCTTAGGGTCCCAACTCGAGCAGTACTTC. Filled out from reference TRBV13 and TRBJ2-7, the complete variable domain reads AAGVIQSPRHLIKEKRETATLKCYPIPRHDTVYWYQQGPGQDPQFLISFYEKMQSDKGSIPDRFSAQQFSDYHSELNMSSLELGDSALYFCASSLGSQLEQYFGPGTRLTVT.

This rearrangement joins TRBV6-1 to TRBJ1-5; 9 bases are a match to TRBD1. CDR1 is MNHNS, CDR2 SASEGT, per germline. The length of the CDR3 is 15 residues. Unmatched junction bases numbered 12, after V lost 6 bases and J lost 9 bases. Here the CDR3 reads CASRTGTGQGRPQHF. The CDR3 DNA reads TGTGCCAGCAGGACCGGGACAGGGCAGGGGCGGCCCCAGCATTTT.

As concerns this clonotype: A read error may explain this, as a much larger clone is one base away. The chain is built from TRBV5-1 and TRBJ1-4; D is possibly TRBD1 (6 bases). Trimming removed 4 bases at V and 6 bases at J, with 16 bases between. Looked up from germline, CDR1 is SGHRS and CDR2 is YFSETQ. This CDR3 has 15 residues. Written as DNA, the CDR3 is TGCGCCAGCAGCGTCACAGGGCGGTCGGATGAAAAACTGTTTTTT. Protein: CASSVTGRSDEKLFF. Variable domain in full (rest from reference TRBV5-1 and TRBJ1-4): KAGVTQTPRYLIKTRGQQVTLSCSPISGHRSVSWYQQTPGQGLQFLFEYFSETQRNKGNFPGRFSGRQFSNSRSEMNVSTLELGDSALYLCASSVTGRSDEKLFFGSGTQLSVL.

The chain is built from TRBV7-2 and TRBJ2-7; D gene ambiguous. This CDR3 is built from 14 residues. Germline V gives CDR1 SGHTA, CDR2 FQGNSA. The germline V and J ends were trimmed by 2 bases and 3 bases, with 11 bases remaining between them. The CDR3 region is CASSLYSGNYEQYF. CDR3 coding DNA: TGTGCCAGCAGCTTATATTCTGGAAACTACGAGCAGTACTTC.

This clonotype was observed a few times. This chain uses TRBV20-1 with TRBJ1-5; 9 bases match TRBD1. The V and J ends lost 3 bases and 2 bases, in that order; junction bases with no gene match: 8. CDR1 is DFQATT and CDR2 is SNEGSKA in the germline V gene (reference sequence). The CDR3 has 16 residues. The CDR3 DNA is TGCAGTGCTAGCGACAGAAGACAGGGGGGCAATCAGCCCCAGCATTTT. It specifies CSASDRRQGGNQPQHF.

The chain employs TRBV11-2 and TRBJ2-2, with 7 bases lining up with TRBD2. Losses at the gene ends were 0 bases for V and 4 bases for J; bases not matched to a gene: 8. CDR1 and CDR2 (germline): SGHAT, FQNNGV. The CDR3 runs 17 residues. CDR3 region: CASSLDQNRGVTGELFF. CDR3 DNA: TGTGCCAGCAGCTTAGACCAAAACCGGGGGGTCACCGGGGAGCTGTTTTTT. The variable domain in full, with the rest retrieved from reference TRBV11-2 and TRBJ2-2, is EAGVAQSPRYKIIEKRQSVAFWCNPISGHATLYWYQQILGQGPKLLIQFQNNGVVDDSQLPKDRFSAERLKGVDSTLKIQPAKLEDSAVYLCASSLDQNRGVTGELFFGEGSRLTVL.

CDR3 sequence (DNA): TGTGCCAGCAAAACTACCGGGACGGATTTTGAAAAACTGTTTTTT. Its protein product is CASKTTGTDFEKLFF. The chain employs TRBV25-1 and TRBJ1-4, with D possibly being TRBD1 (5 bases). The CDR3 contains 15 residues. Trimming took off 7 bases at V and 7 bases at J, with 19 bases between the two ends. Germline V gene data show CDR1 as MGHDK and CDR2 as SYGVNS.

This clonotype was recorded at least ten times. This rearrangement joins TRBV5-1 to TRBJ2-7; 7 bases are a match to TRBD1. The germline gives CDR1 SGHRS, CDR2 YFSETQ. The junction had 3 bases not matched to a gene; V was cut back by 0 bases and J by 0 bases. CDR3 length: 15 amino acids. The CDR3 sequence: CASSLGGQDSYEQYF. The CDR3 bases are TGCGCCAGCAGCTTGGGTGGACAGGACTCCTACGAGCAGTACTTC.

V and J are TRBV6-1 and TRBJ2-1; 12 positions agree with TRBD2. V shed 6 bases and J 5 bases; nucleotides not matched to a gene: 20. The CDR3 runs 20 residues. Germline CDR1 reads MNHNS; CDR2 reads SASEGT. The CDR3 is CASSPTTSGGPGLANNEQFF. The CDR3 nucleotides are TGTGCCAGCAGCCCAACTACTAGCGGGGGGCCGGGTTTAGCTAACAATGAGCAGTTCTTC.

This clonotype was picked up many times. This chain links TRBV6-6 with TRBJ1-2; 8 nucleotides match TRBD1. The CDR3 runs 13 residues. V shed 4 bases, J shed 7 bases, and the junction held 5 bases outside the gene matches. Per the germline V gene, CDR1 is MNHNY and CDR2 is SVGAGI (reference sequence). CDR3 sequence: CASSSGQGIGYTF. DNA for the CDR3: TGTGCCAGCAGTTCCGGACAGGGCATTGGCTACACCTTC.

This clonotype was seen ten or more times. The CDR3 nucleotides read TGCAGTGCTAGAGACCAAGCGGGGGGGTGGGAGACCCAGTACTTC. Its translation: CSARDQAGGWETQYF. The V call is TRBV20-1, the J call TRBJ2-5; 10 positions match TRBD2. V lost 0 bases to trimming and J lost 5 bases; unmatched junction nucleotides: 6. The CDR3 consists of 15 residues. Germline-derived CDR1 and CDR2 are DFQATT and SNEGSKA (reference sequence).